This is a list of T cell receptor beta chains from one sample in a study of PD-1 blockade in classical Hodgkin lymphoma. Generated by immunoSEQ multiplex PCR, the TCRdb table keeps only in-frame clones and is missing some. The table shows 50,000 or so clones, with 90% occurring only once. This specimen consisted of peripheral blood mononuclear cells (PBMCs), obtained before the fourth cycle of nivolumab. The receptors were sampled from a human donor with classical Hodgkin lymphoma. CDR3s include the opening cysteine and the closing phenylalanine or tryptophan. The D gene is left open where the match is weak. Clone size is stated in some rows and not others, as once, few, many or a class when expanded.

>TRBJ2-7|TRBV18|-|-|14
CASSPGDTRSKQYF
TGTGCCAGCTCACCAGGGGACACACGATCAAAGCAGTACTTC
>TRBJ1-3|TRBV7-6|-|-|16
CASSLFGEISGNTIYF
TGTGCCAGCAGCTTATTTGGGGAAATCTCTGGAAACACCATATATTTT
>TRBJ1-3|TRBV18|-|-|16
CASSPSGPNSGNTIYF
TGTGCCAGCTCACCCTCCGGCCCTAACTCTGGAAACACCATATATTTT
>TRBJ2-1|TRBV15|-|once|12
CATSRGGIEQFF
TGTGCCACCAGCAGAGGTGGGATTGAGCAGTTCTTC
>TRBJ1-5|TRBV5-6|-|-|15
CASSFRQSGGQPQHF
TGTGCCAGCAGCTTTCGACAGTCCGGCGGGCAGCCCCAGCATTTT
>TRBJ2-6|TRBV7-6|-|-|15
CASSSLGGGANVLTF
TGTGCCAGCAGCTCCTTGGGGGGAGGGGCCAACGTCCTGACTTTC
>TRBJ2-1|TRBV6-4|-|-|14
CASSPSVGYNEQFF
TGTGCCAGCAGTCCCTCGGTGGGCTACAATGAGCAGTTCTTC
>TRBJ2-7|TRBV11-3|TRBD1|-|15
CASSPPGQGAHEQYF
TGTGCCAGCAGTCCTCCGGGACAGGGGGCCCACGAGCAGTACTTC
>TRBJ2-7|TRBV28|TRBD1|-|15
CASSSAGTGLDEQYF
TGTGCCAGCAGCTCCGCCGGGACAGGGCTCGACGAGCAGTACTTC
>TRBJ1-2|TRBV29-1|-|-|12
CSVEQGKYGYTF
TGCAGCGTTGAACAGGGGAAGTATGGCTACACCTTC
>TRBJ2-7|TRBV13|-|-|18
CASSPRQSEIPQPYEQYF
TGTGCCAGCAGCCCCAGGCAGTCGGAGATACCCCAGCCTTACGAGCAGTACTTC
>TRBJ2-7|TRBV27|-|-|13
CASSFMGSYEQYF
TGTGCCAGCAGTTTTATGGGGTCCTACGAGCAGTACTTC
>TRBJ2-1|TRBV19|-|-|14
CASRTGTSYNEQFF
TGTGCCAGTAGAACCGGGACTTCGTACAATGAGCAGTTCTTC
>TRBJ1-5|TRBV7-8|TRBD1|-|18
CASSSLGFVGQWDQPQHF
TGTGCCAGCAGCTCCTTAGGGTTTGTGGGACAGTGGGATCAGCCCCAGCATTTT
>TRBJ1-5|TRBV21-1|-|-|15
CASSLDIYSNQPQHF
TGTGCCAGCAGCCTTGACATTTATAGCAATCAGCCCCAGCATTTT
>TRBJ1-1|TRBV27|-|-|13
CASSLFMNTEAFF
TGTGCCAGCAGTTTGTTTATGAACACTGAAGCTTTCTTT
>TRBJ1-3|TRBV10-3|TRBD1|-|15
CAISGDRVTGNTIYF
TGTGCCATCAGTGGGGACAGGGTGACTGGAAACACCATATATTTT
>TRBJ2-1|TRBV6-6|TRBD2|-|15
CASSRLAGPADEQFF
TGTGCCAGCAGTAGACTAGCGGGACCCGCCGATGAGCAGTTCTTC
>TRBJ2-7|TRBV4-1|-|-|18
CASSQANFLGSSTYEQYF
TGCGCCAGCAGCCAAGCGAACTTCCTGGGGAGTTCTACCTACGAGCAGTACTTC
>TRBJ2-1|TRBV28|-|-|15
CASFGLPSSYNEQFF
TGTGCCAGCTTTGGACTTCCGAGCTCCTACAATGAGCAGTTCTTC
>TRBJ2-5|TRBV5-1|TRBD2|-|16
CASSVGTSGSGETQYF
TGCGCCAGCAGCGTCGGGACTAGCGGGAGTGGAGAGACCCAGTACTTC
>TRBJ2-5|TRBV18|-|-|14
CASSPVTGQETQYF
TGTGCCAGCTCACCGGTGACAGGCCAAGAGACCCAGTACTTC
>TRBJ1-2|TRBV5-1|-|-|14
CASSPYRPNYGYTF
TGCGCCAGCAGCCCGTACAGGCCTAACTATGGCTACACCTTC
>TRBJ2-2|TRBV5-1|-|-|17
CASSSWSGAGGTGELFF
TGCGCCAGCAGCTCGTGGTCTGGAGCCGGGGGCACCGGGGAGCTGTTTTTT
>TRBJ2-5|TRBV21-1|-|-|17
CASSKAGTGPGLETQYF
TGTGCCAGCAGCAAAGCGGGGACAGGCCCCGGTTTGGAGACCCAGTACTTC
>TRBJ2-3|TRBV27|TRBD2|-|15
CASSSWTSRPDTQYF
TGTGCCAGCAGTTCCTGGACTAGCCGTCCAGATACGCAGTATTTT
>TRBJ2-2|TRBV29-1|-|-|12
CSVWGDTGELFF
TGCAGCGTTTGGGGGGACACCGGGGAGCTGTTTTTT
>TRBJ2-7|TRBV7-2|TRBD2|-|15
CASSLGGGGTYEQYF
TGTGCCAGCAGCTTAGGCGGGGGGGGTACCTACGAGCAGTACTTC
>TRBJ1-2|TRBV11-2|-|once|15
CASSLDLGLPYGYTF
TGTGCCAGCAGCTTAGATTTGGGCCTGCCCTATGGCTACACCTTC
>TRBJ2-5|TRBV27|-|-|14
CASSTDGYQETQYF
TGTGCCAGCAGCACCGACGGATACCAAGAGACCCAGTACTTC
>TRBJ1-6|TRBV5-1|-|-|16
CASSLPESSYNSPLHF
TGCGCCAGCAGCTTGCCAGAAAGCTCCTATAATTCACCCCTCCACTTT
>TRBJ2-5|TRBV10-3|TRBD1|-|14
CAIRAGTGNGTQYF
TGTGCCATCAGGGCCGGGACAGGGAATGGGACCCAGTACTTC
>TRBJ1-2|TRBV29-1|-|-|14
CSVDPGGLVYGYTF
TGCAGCGTTGACCCGGGGGGCTTGGTCTATGGCTACACCTTC
>TRBJ2-7|TRBV6-5|TRBD2|-|14
CASNRGGRANEQYF
TGTGCCAGCAACAGAGGCGGGAGGGCTAACGAGCAGTACTTC
>TRBJ2-3|TRBV5-6|TRBD2|-|16
CASSYLLAPATDTQYF
TGTGCCAGCAGCTACCTACTAGCGCCCGCCACAGATACGCAGTATTTT
>TRBJ1-2|TRBV2|TRBD1|few|13
CASLRQGGNGYTF
TGTGCCAGCCTACGACAGGGAGGAAATGGCTACACCTTC